The 28 T cell receptor beta chains presented below share a single source sample, sequenced in a study of T cells in tuberculosis. Profiling relied on immunoSEQ multiplex PCR, and the TCRdb table lists in-frame clones only, not all of them. Of 40,000 to 50,000 clones in the sample, 95% were seen once. Sequencing input: PBMCs. These receptor sequences come from a donor aged 10 to 29 with latent tuberculosis or without tuberculosis infection.

The CDR3 sequence is CASSSGFSTDDTGELFF. The CDR3 DNA follows: TGTGCCAGCAGCTCAGGGTTTTCCACGGACGACACCGGGGAGCTGTTTTTT. The V and J genes are TRBV5-6 and TRBJ2-2; D may be TRBD1 (5 bases). The germline V gene has CDR1 SGHDT and CDR2 YYEEEE. The CDR3 totals 17 residues. Deletions cut 3 bases from V and 3 bases from J, with 18 bases between.

V usage is TRBV12-5 and J usage is TRBJ1-1; 7 nucleotides align to TRBD1. V trimming: 7 bases; J trimming: 1 base; junction bases outside the gene matches: 12. Per germline, CDR1 LGHNT and CDR2 FRNRAP. The CDR3 is made up of 16 amino acids. CDR3 sequence: CASASRPGQTNTEAFF. The CDR3 DNA reads as TGTGCTAGTGCCTCAAGACCGGGACAGACGAACACTGAAGCTTTCTTT. Supplemented by reference TRBV12-5 and TRBJ1-1, the full variable domain reads DARVTQTPRHKVTEMGQEVTMRCQPILGHNTVFWYRQTMMQGLELLAYFRNRAPLDDSGMPKDRFSAEMPDATLATLKIQPSEPRDSAVYFCASASRPGQTNTEAFFGQGTRLTVV.

This rearrangement joins TRBV30 to TRBJ1-1; tentative D call: TRBD1 (5 bases). Germline values: CDR1 GTSNPN, CDR2 SVGIG (reference sequence). Trimming left V 4 bases short and J 11 bases short, with 17 bases between. The CDR3 is 12 amino acids. This CDR3 is CAWTPGGERAFF. The CDR3, as DNA: TGTGCCTGGACCCCAGGAGGGGAGAGGGCTTTCTTT.

This clone was seen only once. This chain joins TRBV25-1 and TRBJ2-4; tentatively, D is TRBD2 (7 bases). The CDR3 is 15 residues long. Germline-derived CDR1 and CDR2 are MGHDK and SYGVNS. The V gene lost 3 bases and the J gene lost 7 bases, with 16 bases spanning the gap. CDR3 nucleotides: TGTGCCAGCAGTGAGGGTCGGGGGGCCCAGAACATTCAGTACTTC. It codes for CASSEGRGAQNIQYF.

V is TRBV5-1 and J is TRBJ2-5, with a weak D call TRBD1 (6 bases). CDR1 is SGHRS, CDR2 YFSETQ, per germline. The CDR3 is 14 amino acids. V lost 0 bases, J lost 2 bases, and 8 bases lay in between. The CDR3 DNA reads as TGCGCCAGCAGCTTGGGCGGACAGCAAGAGACCCAGTACTTC. Translation gives CASSLGGQQETQYF.

This chain connects TRBV6-5 to TRBJ2-5; 12 bases line up with TRBD2. Looked up from germline, CDR1 is MNHEY and CDR2 is SVGAGI. CDR3 length equals 14 residues. The trim removed 9 bases at V and 4 bases at J, leaving 6 bases unmatched. This CDR3 is CASGTGLAGETQYF. The CDR3 region has the DNA TGTGCCAGTGGAACGGGACTAGCGGGAGAGACCCAGTACTTC.

V and J are TRBV6-4 and TRBJ2-5, with D maybe TRBD2 (5 bases). The CDR3 spans 13 residues. Trimming pared 3 bases from V and 5 bases from J, leaving 10 bases between. CDR1 and CDR2 from the germline V gene are MRHNA and SNTAGT. For the CDR3, the DNA is TGTGCCAGCAGTGAGGGAGCCTGGGAGACCCAGTACTTC. Amino acids: CASSEGAWETQYF.

This chain connects TRBV28 to TRBJ2-7; 7 bases are a match to TRBD2. V dropped 6 bases and J dropped 7; count of bases not matched to a gene: 9. Germline CDR1 reads MDHEN; CDR2 reads SYDVKM. The length of the CDR3 is 13 residues. DNA for the CDR3: TGTGCCAGCAGCAAATTGGGCGGGGGAGAGCAGTACTTC. It specifies CASSKLGGGEQYF.

The rearrangement joins TRBV18 to TRBJ2-5; D may be TRBD1 (6 bases). From germline, CDR1 is KGHSH and CDR2 LQKENI. This CDR3 spans 15 amino acids. The V end was cut by 1 base, the J end by 5 bases, with 14 bases between. The CDR3 loop reads CASSPLNRADETQYF. CDR3 DNA sequence: TGTGCCAGCTCACCACTGAACAGGGCTGATGAGACCCAGTACTTC.

V usage is TRBV7-9 and J usage is TRBJ1-1; D perhaps matches TRBD1 (5 bases). Trimming removed 5 bases from V and 1 base from J, with 20 bases in between. This CDR3 comprises 17 residues. CDR1 and CDR2 (germline): SEHNR, FQNEAQ (reference sequence). This CDR3 is CASSPSVRGTKNTEAFF. The CDR3 DNA is TGTGCCAGCAGCCCATCGGTCCGGGGGACGAAGAACACTGAAGCTTTCTTT.

The chain couples TRBV7-9 to TRBJ2-2; a weak D match, TRBD1 (5 bases). The CDR3 has 15 residues. Per germline, CDR1 SEHNR and CDR2 FQNEAQ (reference sequence). V was trimmed by 1 base and J by 6 bases, leaving 12 bases between them. The CDR3 sequence is CASSLDRMKSGELFF. The DNA of the CDR3 is TGTGCCAGCAGCTTAGACAGGATGAAGTCCGGGGAGCTGTTTTTT.

The chain uses TRBV28 and TRBJ1-1; D may be TRBD1 (5 bases). Germline lookup yields CDR1 MDHEN and CDR2 SYDVKM. With 5 bases removed from V and 6 bases from J, the gap between germline ends came to 10 bases. This CDR3 spans 12 amino acids. CDR3 nucleotide sequence: TGTGCCAGCAGTCTCCGGGGGTCTGAAGCTTTCTTT. Its protein product is CASSLRGSEAFF.

CDR3 residues: CASSSSLTFSYEQYF. The CDR3, as DNA: TGTGCCAGCAGTAGCTCCCTAACGTTCTCCTACGAGCAGTACTTC. This sequence joins TRBV28 and TRBJ2-7; D unclear. V lost 5 bases to trimming and J lost 0 bases, with 14 bases between them. CDR3 length: 15 residues. The V gene's germline CDR1 is MDHEN and CDR2 SYDVKM. The full variable domain, its missing parts supplied by reference TRBV28 and TRBJ2-7, is DVKVTQSSRYLVKRTGEKVFLECVQDMDHENMFWYRQDPGLGLRLIYFSYDVKMKEKGDIPEGYSVSREKKERFSLILESASTNQTSMYLCASSSSLTFSYEQYFGPGTRLTVT.

The CDR3 sequence: CASSLAGGFGYTF. In nucleotides, the CDR3 is TGCGCCAGCAGCTTGGCAGGGGGCTTTGGCTACACCTTC. The chain is built from TRBV5-1 and TRBJ1-2, with 8 bases that match TRBD1. Trimming at V came to 0 bases and at J to 7 bases, leaving 2 bases not matched to a gene. Looked up from germline, CDR1 is SGHRS and CDR2 is YFSETQ. The CDR3 length is 13 residues.

V and J are TRBV4-2 and TRBJ1-1; a possible D gene is TRBD1 (5 bases). This CDR3 is 17 amino acids long. The ends were cut back, 4 bases at V and 3 bases at J, with 21 bases in the middle. Germline V gene lookup returns CDR1 LGHNA and CDR2 YNFKEQ. The CDR3 loop is CASSLRGRGRVDTEAFF. The DNA for the CDR3 is TGTGCCAGCAGCCTACGGGGGAGGGGAAGGGTTGACACTGAAGCTTTCTTT.

This clone was seen a single time. This sequence joins TRBV7-6 and TRBJ2-2; 11 nucleotides match TRBD2. The V gene's germline CDR1 is SGHVS and CDR2 FNYEAQ. The V segment lost 5 bases and the J segment 3 bases; nucleotides outside the gene matches: 2. This CDR3 is 15 amino acids long. In nucleotides, the CDR3 is TGTGCCAGCAGCCCGGGACTAGCGGACACCGGGGAGCTGTTTTTT. Amino acid sequence: CASSPGLADTGELFF.

As DNA, the CDR3 is TGTGCCAGCAGTTACGGGGGAGGGAGGGCGAGGTACACCTTC. As protein: CASSYGGGRARYTF. The chain couples TRBV6-5 to TRBJ1-2, with D tentatively TRBD1 (5 bases). CDR1 and CDR2 from the germline V gene are MNHEY and SVGAGI. The CDR3 extends over 14 amino acids. Trimming removed 2 bases from V and 11 bases from J, with 18 bases in between.

The chain has TRBV9 and TRBJ2-3, with unresolved D. The CDR3 totals 16 residues. Germline CDR1 SGDLS, CDR2 YYNGEE. V was shortened by 0 bases and J by 0 bases, with 11 bases between the two germline ends. The CDR3 DNA is TGTGCCAGCAGCGTAGCTCTTGCGAGTAGCACAGATACGCAGTATTTT. It yields the protein CASSVALASSTDTQYF. Filled out from reference TRBV9 and TRBJ2-3, the complete variable domain reads DSGVTQTPKHLITATGQRVTLRCSPRSGDLSVYWYQQSLDQGLQFLIQYYNGEERAKGNILERFSAQQFPDLHSELNLSSLELGDSALYFCASSVALASSTDTQYFGPGTRLTVL.

This rearrangement joins TRBV9 to TRBJ1-2, with D possibly being TRBD1 (6 bases). This CDR3 spans 14 amino acids. V shed 3 bases and J shed 7 bases, with 16 bases lying between them. Germline CDR1 reads SGDLS; CDR2 reads YYNGEE. CDR3 DNA: TGTGCCAGCAGCGCCCCAGGGGAGTATCGTGGCTACACCTTC. Its translation: CASSAPGEYRGYTF.

The J gene is TRBJ1-1, the V gene TRBV5-5, with D possibly being TRBD1 (6 bases). Trimming stripped 0 bases from V and 0 bases from J, with 18 bases between. From germline, CDR1 is SGHKS and CDR2 YYEKEE (reference sequence). The CDR3 extends over 18 amino acids. In DNA form, the CDR3 reads TGTGCCAGCAGCTTGGCCGGTCATTGGGGGCTGATGAACACTGAAGCTTTCTTT. It codes for CASSLAGHWGLMNTEAFF.

V and J are TRBV13 and TRBJ2-3; no reliable D call. Deletions cut 5 bases from V and 0 bases from J, with 3 bases between. CDR3 length: 12 amino acids. CDR1 PRHDT and CDR2 FYEKMQ come from the germline V gene (reference sequence). For the CDR3, the DNA is TGTGCCAGCAGCCCTAGCACAGATACGCAGTATTTT. It codes for CASSPSTDTQYF.

This rearrangement joins TRBV9 to TRBJ2-3; 10 bases line up with TRBD2. The CDR3 has 18 residues. The germline gives CDR1 SGDLS, CDR2 YYNGEE. After removal of 0 bases from V and 0 bases from J, the junction contained 7 bases not matched to a gene. The CDR3 region is CASSVELAGSTSTDTQYF. CDR3 in DNA: TGTGCCAGCAGCGTAGAACTAGCGGGGTCTACTAGCACAGATACGCAGTATTTT.

V gene TRBV7-9 combines with J gene TRBJ1-6; TRBD1 agrees at 9 bases. The CDR3 is made up of 18 amino acids. With 3 bases clipped from V and 8 bases from J, the junction kept 14 bases outside the gene matches. In germline, CDR1 is SEHNR, CDR2 FQNEAQ (reference sequence). CDR3 bases: TGTGCCAGCAGCTTGGCAAAACCTGGACAGGGGAGAGATTCACCCCTCCACTTT. It translates to CASSLAKPGQGRDSPLHF.

This chain connects TRBV9 to TRBJ2-3; 7 bases align to TRBD1. This CDR3 spans 17 amino acids. Losses at the gene ends were 0 bases for V and 4 bases for J; bases not matched to a gene: 11. The germline V gene has CDR1 SGDLS and CDR2 YYNGEE. The DNA of the CDR3 is TGTGCCAGCAGCGTAGGGGACAGACCAAAGGGAGCAGATACGCAGTATTTT. This encodes CASSVGDRPKGADTQYF.

V is TRBV28 and J is TRBJ2-5; 9 nucleotides align to TRBD2. V gave up 2 bases and J gave up 4 bases; unmatched junction bases: 5. The germline V gene encodes CDR1 MDHEN and CDR2 SYDVKM. This CDR3 has 15 residues. The CDR3 DNA sequence: TGTGCCAGCAGTTTAGGGCGGGGGGGCCGAGAGACCCAGTACTTC. As protein: CASSLGRGGRETQYF.

The chain carries TRBV5-1 and TRBJ1-2, with 7 bases matching TRBD1. The CDR3 spans 12 residues. V lost 5 bases to trimming and J lost 8 bases; unmatched junction nucleotides: 6. Germline CDR1 and CDR2: SGHRS and YFSETQ. CDR3 nucleotides: TGCGCCAGCAGGACAGGGACATTAGGCTACACCTTC. This codes for CASRTGTLGYTF. Combining the CDR3 with reference TRBV5-1 and TRBJ1-2 gives the whole variable domain KAGVTQTPRYLIKTRGQQVTLSCSPISGHRSVSWYQQTPGQGLQFLFEYFSETQRNKGNFPGRFSGRQFSNSRSEMNVSTLELGDSALYLCASRTGTLGYTFGSGTRLTVV.

This clone is medium-sized (0.01 to 0.1%) within its sample. The J gene is TRBJ2-2, the V gene TRBV6-5; no definite D call. V lost 1 base and J lost 7, with 7 bases in between. Germline lookup yields CDR1 MNHEY and CDR2 SVGAGI. This CDR3 is built from 13 residues. The CDR3 region is CASSYFHGGELFF. The CDR3 DNA sequence: TGTGCCAGCAGTTACTTTCACGGCGGGGAGCTGTTTTTT.

The chain combines TRBV7-9 with TRBJ1-3; the D gene is possibly TRBD1 (6 bases). The CDR3 consists of 17 residues. CDR1 and CDR2 from the germline V gene are SEHNR and FQNEAQ (reference sequence). V was shortened by 5 bases and J by 1 base, with 18 bases between the two germline ends. CDR3 sequence (DNA): TGTGCCAGCAGCGGACTAGGGGGTCGGAGTTCTGGAAACACCATATATTTT. Translated, it gives CASSGLGGRSSGNTIYF.